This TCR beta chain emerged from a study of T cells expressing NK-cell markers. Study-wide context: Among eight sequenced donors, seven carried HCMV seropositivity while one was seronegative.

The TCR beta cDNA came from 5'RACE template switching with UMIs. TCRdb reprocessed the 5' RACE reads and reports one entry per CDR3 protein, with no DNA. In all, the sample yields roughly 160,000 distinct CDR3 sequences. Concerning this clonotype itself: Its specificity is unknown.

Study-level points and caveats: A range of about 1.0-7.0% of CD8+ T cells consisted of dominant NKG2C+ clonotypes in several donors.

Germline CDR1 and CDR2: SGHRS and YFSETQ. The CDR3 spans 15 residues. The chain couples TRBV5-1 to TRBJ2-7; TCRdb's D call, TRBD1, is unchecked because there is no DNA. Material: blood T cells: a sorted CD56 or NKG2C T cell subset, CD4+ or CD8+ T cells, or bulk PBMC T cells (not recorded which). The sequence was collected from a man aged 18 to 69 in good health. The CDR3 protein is CASRKGGGTPYEQYF.